The clone carrying this T cell receptor (beta chain) was recorded only once. Its specificity is not known. This record belongs to a study of T cell responses to AZD1222 COVID-19 vaccine. About the study: Pooled together were second doses at about 4 or about 12 weeks. Broader study findings: Females outnumbered males among donors, who were mostly white British; clonal diversity was possibly underestimated.

From germline, CDR1 is MDHEN and CDR2 SYDVKM. CDR3 length: 16 amino acids. Deletions cut 10 bases from V and 0 bases from J, with 19 bases between. This table comes from immunoSEQ multiplex PCR, and its TCRdb copy is limited to in-frame clones, with some not included. The sample shows 110,000 to 150,000 clones, about 91% of them seen only once. This specimen consisted of peripheral blood, obtained on day 0 of AZD1222 vaccination. The chain recombines TRBV28 with TRBJ2-4; D may be TRBD1 (6 bases). This sequence was found in an adult in good health. The CDR3 bases are TGTGCCATCTCAGATGACAGGTCGGAAGCCAAAAACATTCAGTACTTC. It codes for CAISDDRSEAKNIQYF.